This T cell receptor beta chain emerged from a study of CD8 T cells in ankylosing spondylitis. Study results and limitations: The disease-linked clones had a CD8+ phenotype and low blood frequencies.

The CDR3 length is 13 residues. Germline loops: CDR1 MDHEN, CDR2 SYDVKM. V was pared by 8 bases and J by 5 bases, with 14 bases between. There are many counts of this clonotype. Its antigen is not identified. Each CDR3 protein gets one entry after TCRdb re-called the 5' RACE reads with MiXCR. Of 150,000 to 200,000 distinct CDR3 sequences listed, 30% to 35% are singletons. Sample: synovial fluid, either unsorted or a sorted T cell fraction (not recorded which). This sequence originates from a male donor with ankylosing spondylitis. This chain connects TRBV28 to TRBJ2-3; D might be TRBD1 or TRBD2, each matching 5 bases. CDR3 amino acids: CASGTPGIDTQYF. CDR3 bases: TGTGCCAGCGGGACCCCGGGGATAGATACGCAGTATTTT.